A single sample gave rise to the 23 T cell receptor beta chains below, sequenced in a study of metastatic and nonmetastatic thyroid tumors. All patients were treatment-naive before thyroid surgery. TCRdb reassembled clones from the PCR reads with MiXCR. Of approximately 24,000 clones listed, around 14% are singletons. Material for sequencing was blood. The source of these receptors is a female donor with papillary thyroid cancer or a benign thyroid nodule (not recorded which). Some clones in this sample may be carry-over from other donors' samples.

In its sample, this clone ranks as medium-sized. V gene TRBV20-1 combines with J gene TRBJ2-7; no definite D call. The germline V gene encodes CDR1 DFQATT and CDR2 SNEGSKA (reference sequence). V was clipped by 6 bases and J by 4 bases, with 10 bases between them. CDR3 size: 11 residues. Here the CDR3 DNA reads TGCAGTGCCCGTACCGGATACGAGCAGTACTTC. It translates to CSARTGYEQYF.

This clone was recorded many times. A read error is possible here, since a much larger clone lies one base away. Other DNA sequences in the same sample also yield this CDR3. The chain combines TRBV20-1 with TRBJ1-2, with D possibly being TRBD1 (5 bases). The CDR3 has 11 residues. V was trimmed by 6 bases and J by 8 bases, leaving 13 bases between them. Germline assignment: CDR1 DFQATT and CDR2 SNEGSKA (reference sequence). The DNA for the CDR3 is TGCAGTGCGGGGACGGGCGTAGGCTACACCTTC. Its translation is CSAGTGVGYTF.

This clone was recorded a few times. The junction does not match germline at one end; this may be a read error. At the DNA level, this CDR3 is encoded by other sequences in the same sample as well. The chain couples TRBV15 to TRBJ2-7; D is perhaps TRBD1 or TRBD2 (5 bases each). The CDR3 is made up of 14 amino acids. Germline V gene lookup returns CDR1 LNHNV and CDR2 YYDKDF (reference sequence). CDR3 residues: CATSSEGRLNEQYF. Here the CDR3 DNA reads TGTGCAACCAGCAGTGAGGGACGCCTAAACGAGCAGTACTTC. The full variable domain, rest sourced from reference TRBV15 and TRBJ2-7, is DAMVIQNPRYQVTQFGKPVTLSCSQTLNHNVMYWYQQKSSQAPKLLFHYYDKDFNNEADTPDNFQSRRPNTSFCFLDIRSPGLGDTAMYLCATSSEGRLNEQYFGPGTRLTVT.

This clone was detected many times. V gene TRBV5-5 combines with J gene TRBJ2-3, with D maybe TRBD1 (6 bases). The CDR3 runs to 13 residues. Germline V gives CDR1 SGHKS, CDR2 YYEKEE (reference sequence). Trimming left V 4 bases short and J 4 bases short, with 10 bases between. The CDR3 DNA follows: TGTGCCAGCAGCGAACAGGGCCCAGATACGCAGTATTTT. This encodes CASSEQGPDTQYF. The full variable domain, its missing parts supplied by reference TRBV5-5 and TRBJ2-3, is DAGVTQSPTHLIKTRGQQVTLRCSPISGHKSVSWYQQVLGQGPQFIFQYYEKEERGRGNFPDRFSARQFPNYSSELNVNALLLGDSALYLCASSEQGPDTQYFGPGTRLTVL.

In this sample, this clone turned up many times. The chain employs TRBV10-3 and TRBJ1-2; 8 positions agree with TRBD1. CDR3 length equals 13 residues. The junction had 2 bases not matched to a gene; V was cut back by 4 bases and J by 4 bases. Germline V gene sequence: CDR1 ENHRY, CDR2 SYGVKD. The CDR3 protein is CAISGDRSYGYTF. The CDR3 DNA sequence: TGTGCCATCAGTGGGGACAGGTCCTATGGCTACACCTTC.

In this sample, this clone turned up many times. The chain combines TRBV2 with TRBJ2-3, with D hard to call. V lost 5 bases, J lost 4 bases, and 10 bases lay in between. The CDR3 has 13 residues. Germline CDR1 is SNHLY and CDR2 is FYNNEI. The CDR3 nucleotides are TGTGCCAGCAGTACCCTGGCGGCAGATACGCAGTATTTT. Residues: CASSTLAADTQYF.

This clone has at least ten counts. Germline is not matched at one junction end, which may reflect a read error. The chain has TRBV7-2 and TRBJ2-5; D call uncertain. CDR3 length equals 14 residues. CDR1 SGHTA and CDR2 FQGNSA come from the germline V gene. This CDR3 is CASSPYPDLGYLNF. CDR3 bases: TGTGCCAGCAGCCCCTATCCCGATCTGGGGTACCTAAACTTC.

This clone was seen repeatedly, ten times or more. The chain has TRBV24-1 and TRBJ2-3, with TRBD2 matching over 14 bases. Germline V CDR1 and CDR2: KGHDR, SFDVKD. This CDR3 has 17 residues. V gave up 4 bases and J gave up 0 bases; unmatched junction bases: 2. The CDR3 DNA is TGTGCCACCAGTGAACGGACTAGCGGGAGGAGCACAGATACGCAGTATTTT. As protein: CATSERTSGRSTDTQYF.

This clone occurred many times. The chain links TRBV30 to TRBJ1-6, with 8 bases aligning to TRBD1. J gave up 10 bases and V 5 bases, and 10 bases lay outside the gene matches. The CDR3 sequence is 14 residues long. Per germline, CDR1 GTSNPN and CDR2 SVGIG (reference sequence). This CDR3 reads CAWSGGQGRSPLHF. The CDR3 DNA sequence: TGTGCCTGGTCCGGTGGACAGGGACGGTCACCCCTCCACTTT.

This clone was found many times. The genes are TRBV15 and TRBJ2-1, with D uncertain. Germline loops: CDR1 LNHNV, CDR2 YYDKDF (reference sequence). Trimming removed 0 bases at V and 4 bases at J, with 10 bases between. CDR3 size: 15 residues. The DNA of the CDR3 is TGTGCCACCAGCAGAGAGAAGGCAGGTTACAATGAGCAGTTCTTC. It codes for CATSREKAGYNEQFF.

This clone came up many times. The CDR3 DNA is TGTGCCAGCAGGGACCTTCATGGAGTTCACTATGGCTACACCTTC. Amino acid sequence: CASRDLHGVHYGYTF. The chain has TRBV27 and TRBJ1-2; D is unclear. The CDR3 is made up of 15 amino acids. The V gene's germline CDR1 is MNHEY and CDR2 SMNVEV (reference sequence). V lost 6 bases and J 3 bases, leaving 17 bases between the germline ends.

This clone was detected many times. V gene TRBV14 combines with J gene TRBJ2-1, with TRBD2 matching 11 bases. Per germline, CDR1 SGHDN and CDR2 FVKESK. The CDR3 loop spans 16 amino acids. The junction had 2 bases not matched to a gene; V was cut back by 4 bases and J by 0 bases. The CDR3 sequence: CASSLLAGVSYNEQFF. CDR3 in DNA: TGTGCCAGCAGCCTACTAGCGGGGGTCTCCTACAATGAGCAGTTCTTC. Combining the CDR3 with reference TRBV14 and TRBJ2-1 gives the whole variable domain EAGVTQFPSHSVIEKGQTVTLRCDPISGHDNLYWYRRVMGKEIKFLLHFVKESKQDESGMPNNRFLAERTGGTYSTLKVQPAELEDSGVYFCASSLLAGVSYNEQFFGPGTRLTVL.

Ten or more counts support this clone. This rearrangement joins TRBV11-2 to TRBJ2-1; D may be TRBD2 (5 bases). Germline V lookup: CDR1 SGHAT, CDR2 FQNNGV. V lost 8 bases and J lost 8, with 10 bases in between. The CDR3 totals 11 residues. This CDR3 reads CASRGFDEQFF. For the CDR3, the DNA is TGTGCCAGCCGCGGGTTCGATGAGCAGTTCTTC.

This clone was recorded many times. Relative to the germline gene, one junction end is altered; a read error may explain this. The chain couples TRBV4-1 to TRBJ2-7, with a weak D call TRBD2 (6 bases). Germline V gene lookup returns CDR1 MGHRA and CDR2 YSYEKL. The CDR3 runs to 13 residues. CDR3 amino acids: CASSLTLEGSPPF. In nucleotides, the CDR3 is TGCGCCAGCAGCCTAACTTTGGAGGGTTCCCCCCCCTTC.

A word on this clone: A single base separates this from a much larger clone, so it may be a read error. The CDR3 protein is CASSLSGLAGGWRGTDTQYF. CDR3 DNA sequence: TGTGCCAGTAGCTTGTCGGGACTAGCGGGAGGCTGGAGGGGCACAGATACGCAGTATTTT. This chain connects TRBV7-3 to TRBJ2-3; TRBD2 matches at 15 bases. Germline V gene data show CDR1 as SGHTA and CDR2 as FQGTGA. The length of the CDR3 is 20 residues.

This clone was detected ten times or more. The chain is built from TRBV10-3 and TRBJ2-3; no clear D. Trimming pared 0 bases from V and 6 bases from J, leaving 10 bases between. The CDR3 covers 14 residues. Looked up from germline, CDR1 is ENHRY and CDR2 is SYGVKD. The CDR3, as DNA: TGTGCCATCAGTGAGTCGAAGGGCGGTGATACGCAGTATTTT. This translates into CAISESKGGDTQYF.

This clone is classed as medium-sized (0.01 to 0.1%). V gene TRBV6-1 combines with J gene TRBJ2-7; D may be TRBD1 or TRBD2 (5 bases each). The germline CDR1 and CDR2 sequences are MNHNS and SASEGT. V dropped 3 bases and J dropped 3 bases, with 21 bases sitting between them. The CDR3 runs to 17 residues. This CDR3 is CASSDEGMKGPFYEQYF. CDR3 nucleotide sequence: TGTGCCAGCAGTGATGAGGGGATGAAAGGACCTTTCTACGAGCAGTACTTC.

This clone appeared many times. The J gene is TRBJ2-2, the V gene TRBV9, with 8 nucleotides matching TRBD1. The germline V gene has CDR1 SGDLS and CDR2 YYNGEE. The CDR3 sequence is 17 residues long. V trimming: 2 bases; J trimming: 1 base; junction bases outside the gene matches: 7. CDR3 loop: CASSVTGGTGNTGELFF. The CDR3 DNA sequence: TGTGCCAGCAGCGTTACAGGGGGGACGGGGAACACCGGGGAGCTGTTTTTT.

The table lists this clone with a count of one. The conserved closing phenylalanine or tryptophan is absent in this CDR3, likely reflecting a read error. The chain has TRBV20-1 and TRBJ2-7; perhaps TRBD1 as D (5 bases). Germline CDR1 is DFQATT and CDR2 is SNEGSKA (reference sequence). This CDR3 has 13 residues. V lost 0 bases, J lost 2 bases, and 8 bases lay in between. The DNA of the CDR3 is TGCAGTGCTAGAGAACAGGTGGCCTACGAGCAGTACCTC. It encodes CSAREQVAYEQYL.

This clone was recorded many times. The chain recombines TRBV7-9 with TRBJ2-7; 8 nucleotides agree with TRBD1. CDR3 length: 15 amino acids. V lost 7 bases, J lost 0 bases, and 8 bases stayed unmatched. Germline CDR1 reads SEHNR; CDR2 reads FQNEAQ (reference sequence). CDR3 protein: CASTPGGQASYEQYF. As DNA, the CDR3 is TGTGCCAGCACCCCAGGGGGACAGGCCTCCTACGAGCAGTACTTC. Full variable domain (outside the CDR3, taken from reference TRBV7-9 and TRBJ2-7): DTGVSQNPRHKITKRGQNVTFRCDPISEHNRLYWYRQTLGQGPEFLTYFQNEAQLEKSRLLSDRFSAERPKGSFSTLEIQRTEQGDSAMYLCASTPGGQASYEQYFGPGTRLTVT.

This clone was seen ten or more times. The chain recombines TRBV11-2 with TRBJ2-1; perhaps TRBD2 as D (6 bases). CDR1 SGHAT and CDR2 FQNNGV come from the germline V gene. The CDR3 is 13 residues long. Trimming pared 6 bases from V and 3 bases from J, leaving 9 bases between. CDR3 region: CASSATSYNEQFF. The CDR3, as DNA: TGTGCCAGCAGTGCGACTAGCTACAATGAGCAGTTCTTC. Based on the CDR3 plus reference TRBV11-2 and TRBJ2-1, the full variable domain is EAGVAQSPRYKIIEKRQSVAFWCNPISGHATLYWYQQILGQGPKLLIQFQNNGVVDDSQLPKDRFSAERLKGVDSTLKIQPAKLEDSAVYLCASSATSYNEQFFGPGTRLTVL.

This chain connects TRBV7-2 to TRBJ2-7, with 7 bases that match TRBD1. CDR1 and CDR2 (germline): SGHTA, FQGNSA. The ends lost 5 bases at V and 1 base at J; junction bases unmatched: 8. The CDR3 totals 15 residues. CDR3 coding DNA: TGTGCCAGCAGCCCCTACCTGGGACAGTCCTACGAGCAGTACTTC. Encoded protein: CASSPYLGQSYEQYF.

This clone has at least ten counts. This rearrangement joins TRBV3-1 to TRBJ1-5; D gene ambiguous. The V and J ends lost 2 bases and 2 bases respectively, with 4 bases between them. Germline V lookup: CDR1 LGHDT, CDR2 YNNKEL (reference sequence). The CDR3 is 13 amino acids. The CDR3 sequence: CASSQQGNQPQHF. CDR3 nucleotides: TGTGCCAGCAGCCAACAGGGCAATCAGCCCCAGCATTTT. The full variable domain, with the rest looked up from reference TRBV3-1 and TRBJ1-5, is DTAVSQTPKYLVTQMGNDKSIKCEQNLGHDTMYWYKQDSKKFLKIMFSYNNKELIINETVPNRFSPKSPDKAHLNLHINSLELGDSAVYFCASSQQGNQPQHFGDGTRLSIL.